This is a list of T cell receptor beta chains from one sample in a study of PD-L1 blockade in urothelial cancer. Method: immunoSEQ multiplex PCR; TCRdb's copy keeps in-frame clones and lacks some. The table shows some 100,000 clones, with about 90% occurring only once. The sample was PBMCs, taken around atezolizumab (anti-PD-L1) treatment. Receptors were obtained from a woman over 75 with urothelial cancer. The CDR3 runs from the conserved cysteine through the conserved F or W. Fields, in order: clone size, J gene, V gene, D gene, CDR3 DNA, CDR3 protein. The D gene is left open where the match is weak. Where a row states a size, it is once, few, many or the class of an expanded clone; other rows omit it.

>-|TRBJ2-7|TRBV19|-
TGTGCCAGTAGTGCGGGCCCTCCTCTGCAGTACTTC
CASSAGPPLQYF
>-|TRBJ2-7|TRBV5-8|TRBD1
TGTGCCAGCAGCCCATTACAGGGGGCAATGTGGTCCTACGAGCAGTACTTC
CASSPLQGAMWSYEQYF
>-|TRBJ1-1|TRBV19|TRBD1
TGTGCCAGTAGTATACCGGACAGGACTTACCCCACTGAAGCTTTCTTT
CASSIPDRTYPTEAFF
>-|TRBJ2-1|TRBV5-1|TRBD2
TGCGCCAGCAGCCAACGGACTAGCAGTTACAATGAGCAGTTCTTC
CASSQRTSSYNEQFF
>-|TRBJ2-5|TRBV27|TRBD1
TGTGCCAGCAGTTTGACAGGGGTGGAGACCCAGTACTTC
CASSLTGVETQYF
>-|TRBJ2-7|TRBV27|-
TGTGCCAGCAGTTCTGGGGGCATCTCCTACGAGCAGTACTTC
CASSSGGISYEQYF
>-|TRBJ1-5|TRBV5-6|-
TGTGCCAGCAGCTCCGTTAATCAGCCCCAGCATTTT
CASSSVNQPQHF
>-|TRBJ2-5|TRBV5-1|-
TGCGCCAGCAGCTTGCCCTCAGAGACCCAGTACTTC
CASSLPSETQYF
>-|TRBJ2-3|TRBV19|-
TGTGCCAGTAGCCAAGGAGGGCCGGCGGCGCAGTATTTT
CASSQGGPAAQYF
>-|TRBJ1-5|TRBV28|-
TGTGCCAGCAGTGTAACAGGGAACCCTGGACAGCCCCAGCATTTT
CASSVTGNPGQPQHF
>-|TRBJ2-7|TRBV28|-
TGTGCCAGCAGAGCTTTCCGCGGTTCCTACGAGCAGTACTTC
CASRAFRGSYEQYF
>-|TRBJ2-7|TRBV6-1|TRBD1
TGTGCCAGCAGAGAGGGACAGGCAAGTCCCTACGAGCAGTACTTC
CASREGQASPYEQYF
>once|TRBJ1-1|TRBV7-9|-
TGTGCCAGCAGCTTAGCTCAGGGAAGAGGTGGAACTGAAGCTTTCTTT
CASSLAQGRGGTEAFF
>-|TRBJ2-1|TRBV7-3|TRBD2
TGTGCCAGCAGCCCCGGGACTAGCGGGAGCTCCTACAATGAGCAGTTCTTC
CASSPGTSGSSYNEQFF
>-|TRBJ2-3|TRBV5-1|TRBD2
TGCGCCAGCAGCTTGGCAGCGGGAGATAGCACAGATACGCAGTATTTT
CASSLAAGDSTDTQYF
>-|TRBJ2-3|TRBV6-5|-
TGTGCCAGCAGGGACAGCAGCACAGATACGCAGTATTTT
CASRDSSTDTQYF
>-|TRBJ2-1|TRBV7-2|TRBD2
TGTGCCAGCAGCTTAGTCGGGAGGGAGGTGTGGTATGAGCAGTTCTTC
CASSLVGREVWYEQFF
>-|TRBJ2-5|TRBV30|TRBD2
TGTGCCTGGATTAGCGGGGAGGGTTCCCAAGAGACCCAGTACTTC
CAWISGEGSQETQYF
>-|TRBJ1-1|TRBV5-5|-
TGTGCCAGCAGCCCGGGATTGAACACTGAAGCTTTCTTT
CASSPGLNTEAFF
>-|TRBJ2-1|TRBV6-1|TRBD2
TGTGCCAGCAGTGAAGCGAGCGGGAGGAAGTACAATGAGCAGTTCTTC
CASSEASGRKYNEQFF
>-|TRBJ1-2|TRBV29-1|TRBD1
TGCAGCGTTCCGGGACAGGGGGCGGGTGTTGGCTACACCTTC
CSVPGQGAGVGYTF
>once|TRBJ2-7|TRBV11-2|-
TGTGCCAGCAGCTTTGACAGCATCCGAAGCTCCTACGAGCAGTACTTC
CASSFDSIRSSYEQYF
>-|TRBJ2-1|TRBV7-3|TRBD2
TGTGCCTCCCGACTAGCGGGAGCGGGGGGTGAGCAGTTCTTC
CASRLAGAGGEQFF
>once|TRBJ1-1|TRBV19|TRBD1
TGTGCCAGTAGTATAGGCGGGCCAGGGGGCTTGAACACTGAAGCTTTCTTT
CASSIGGPGGLNTEAFF
>-|TRBJ1-1|TRBV6-6|TRBD1
TGTGCCAGCAGTCGAGGGACAGGGGCGGTCACTGAAGCTTTCTTT
CASSRGTGAVTEAFF
>-|TRBJ1-1|TRBV19|-
TGTGCCTCCGACTGGGGAGCTGAAGCTTTCTTT
CASDWGAEAFF
>-|TRBJ2-7|TRBV6-1|-
TGTGCCAGCAGTGGCTCTCCGGACTCTTTGTACGAGCAGTACTTC
CASSGSPDSLYEQYF
>-|TRBJ2-7|TRBV5-1|TRBD2
TGCGCCAGCAGCTACGGACTAGCGGGCCCCTCCTACGAGCAGTACTTC
CASSYGLAGPSYEQYF
>-|TRBJ2-3|TRBV5-1|-
TGCGCCAGCAGCTTGGGTGGTAGCGGTAGCACAGATACGCAGTATTTT
CASSLGGSGSTDTQYF
>-|TRBJ2-1|TRBV7-6|-
TGTGCCAGCAGCTTGTGGACTGGCCGTGAGCAGTTCTTC
CASSLWTGREQFF
>-|TRBJ1-2|TRBV11-2|-
TGTGCCAGCAGCTTACCCGGCGGGGCTGGCTACACCTTC
CASSLPGGAGYTF
>-|TRBJ1-4|TRBV18|-
TGTGCCAGCTCAGTATCCACAGGGAGTAATGAAAAACTGTTTTTT
CASSVSTGSNEKLFF
>-|TRBJ1-1|TRBV28|-
TGTGCCAGCAGTTTAAGGCCGGGGAACACTGAAGCTTTCTTT
CASSLRPGNTEAFF
>-|TRBJ1-1|TRBV30|-
TGTGCCTGGAGTGTAACAACAAACACTGAAGCTTTCTTT
CAWSVTTNTEAFF
>-|TRBJ1-1|TRBV11-1|-
TGTGCCAGCAGCTCACATAACACTGAAGCTTTCTTT
CASSSHNTEAFF
>-|TRBJ1-4|TRBV4-2|-
TGTGCCAGCAGCCCAGTGCTGGACAGTCTAGTTGAAAAACTGTTTTTT
CASSPVLDSLVEKLFF
>-|TRBJ1-2|TRBV7-3|-
TGTGCCAGCAGCTCCAGGGGAGACTATGGCTACACCTTC
CASSSRGDYGYTF
>-|TRBJ2-1|TRBV18|TRBD2
TGTGCCAGCTCACCGTGGGGTAGCGGGAGCTCCTACAATGAGCAGTTCTTC
CASSPWGSGSSYNEQFF
>-|TRBJ2-6|TRBV11-2|-
TGTGCCAGCAGCGCCAGTCAGTCTGGGGCCAACGTCCTGACTTTC
CASSASQSGANVLTF
>few|TRBJ1-2|TRBV28|-
TGTGCCAGCACCTCTGACTATGGCTACACCTTC
CASTSDYGYTF
>-|TRBJ2-5|TRBV5-5|-
TGTGCCAGCAGCCTCACCCTCCGACTGGACTCAGAGACCCAGTACTTC
CASSLTLRLDSETQYF
>once|TRBJ2-7|TRBV2|TRBD2
TGTGCCAGCAGCGGGACTAGCGTAACCTACGAGCAGTACTTC
CASSGTSVTYEQYF
>-|TRBJ2-5|TRBV28|-
TGTGCCAGCAGTTTATCGCCCCGCGAGGGGGAAGAGACCCAGTACTTC
CASSLSPREGEETQYF
>-|TRBJ1-2|TRBV20-1|-
TGCAGTGCTAAGTGGCGGTATGGCTACACCTTC
CSAKWRYGYTF
>-|TRBJ1-1|TRBV5-6|-
TGTGCCAGCAGCTTGGCAGTACAGCCGATTCACCCCTCGAACACTGAAGCTTTCTTT
CASSLAVQPIHPSNTEAFF
>-|TRBJ1-5|TRBV6-4|TRBD1
TGTGCCAGCAGTGACTTACAGGGGGGGAATCAGCCCCAGCATTTT
CASSDLQGGNQPQHF
>-|TRBJ1-2|TRBV4-2|TRBD1
TGTGCCAGCAGCCAAGAAGGGACAGGGAGGCGAGACTATGGCTACACCTTC
CASSQEGTGRRDYGYTF
>-|TRBJ2-5|TRBV6-1|-
TGTGCCAGCAGTGAATCTAGAGAGACCCAGTACTTC
CASSESRETQYF
>-|TRBJ2-1|TRBV9|TRBD2
TGTGCCAGCAGCGTAGGGGCCGGGCGGGAGGGTGAGCAGTTCTTC
CASSVGAGREGEQFF
>-|TRBJ2-7|TRBV27|TRBD2
TGTGCCAGCAGTTTATCGGGGCTAGCGGGAGTTCGCTCCTACGAGCAGTACTTC
CASSLSGLAGVRSYEQYF
>-|TRBJ2-2|TRBV28|-
TGTGCCAGCAGTTTATGGCAGGGAGGTACCGGGGAGCTGTTTTTT
CASSLWQGGTGELFF
>-|TRBJ1-3|TRBV28|-
TGTGCCAGCACCAGACCCTCGGGCACCATATATTTT
CASTRPSGTIYF
>once|TRBJ2-7|TRBV28|-
TGTGCCAGCAGTTCCCCCGGGATTCTCGAGCAGTACTTC
CASSSPGILEQYF
>-|TRBJ1-5|TRBV7-9|TRBD1
TGTGCCAGCAGCCTGTCCCACATAGGGGGACAGGTTAGCAATCAGCCCCAGCATTTT
CASSLSHIGGQVSNQPQHF
>-|TRBJ2-2|TRBV2|-
TGTGCCAGCAGATACAGGGTGAACACCGGGGAGCTGTTTTTT
CASRYRVNTGELFF